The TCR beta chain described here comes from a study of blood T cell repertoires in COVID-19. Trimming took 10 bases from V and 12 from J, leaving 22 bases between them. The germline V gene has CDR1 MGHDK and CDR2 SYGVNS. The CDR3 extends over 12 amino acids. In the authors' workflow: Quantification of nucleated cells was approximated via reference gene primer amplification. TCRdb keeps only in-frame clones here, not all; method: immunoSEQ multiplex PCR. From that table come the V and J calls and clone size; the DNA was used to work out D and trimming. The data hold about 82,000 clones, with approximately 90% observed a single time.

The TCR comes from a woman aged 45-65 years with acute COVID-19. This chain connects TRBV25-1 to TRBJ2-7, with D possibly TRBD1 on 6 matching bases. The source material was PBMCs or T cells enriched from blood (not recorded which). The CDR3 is CATKTGTSFWYF. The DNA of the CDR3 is TGTGCCACCAAGACCGGGACATCCTTTTGGTACTTC.